The 11 T cell receptor beta chains below were found in one sample sequenced in a study of CD8+ T cells in alopecia areata. Both peripheral blood and punch biopsies of lesional scalp skin were obtained from patients who had alopecia areata. Following RNA extraction, reverse transcription yielded cDNA that acted as the sequencing template. The assay was immunoSEQ multiplex PCR, and TCRdb's table has in-frame clones only and misses some. The sample has some 15,000 clones, more than 50% seen once. Sequenced material: skin. All receptors come from a human donor with alopecia areata.

V usage is TRBV10-2 and J usage is TRBJ2-7; a possible D gene is TRBD1 (6 bases). The CDR3 runs to 12 residues. CDR1 and CDR2 from the germline V gene are WSHSY and SAAADI. The V end lost 7 bases, the J end lost 3 bases, and 10 bases lay between the germline ends. The CDR3 nucleotides are TGCGCCAGCACAGGGACACGCTACGAGCAGTACTTC. Protein product: CASTGTRYEQYF.

This sequence joins TRBV27 and TRBJ2-1; TRBD2 matches 15 bases. The CDR3 consists of 16 residues. CDR1 MNHEY and CDR2 SMNVEV come from the germline V gene (reference sequence). Trimming cost V 6 bases and J 9 bases; bases outside gene matches: 9. CDR3 sequence: CASSIIGLAGGAEQFF. As DNA, the CDR3 is TGTGCCAGCAGCATTATCGGACTAGCGGGAGGGGCTGAGCAGTTCTTC.

This chain connects TRBV2 to TRBJ1-5; tentative D call: TRBD1 (6 bases). V lost 7 bases and J 0 bases, leaving 22 bases between the germline ends. CDR1 and CDR2 from the germline V gene are SNHLY and FYNNEI. CDR3 size: 18 residues. CDR3 in amino acids: CASTPLGGGGYSNQPQHF. Written as DNA, the CDR3 is TGTGCCAGCACTCCCCTCGGGGGCGGGGGTTATAGCAATCAGCCCCAGCATTTT.

The sample holds one count of this clone. This CDR3 reads CASKQGGLEAFF. The DNA for the CDR3 is TGTGCCAGCAAACAGGGGGGGTTGGAAGCTTTCTTT. The rearrangement joins TRBV6-1 to TRBJ1-1, with TRBD1 identical over 8 bases. Germline-derived CDR1 and CDR2 are MNHNS and SASEGT. With V trimmed by 7 bases and J by 8 bases, 6 bases remained unmatched. CDR3 length: 12 amino acids.

The chain carries TRBV5-7 and TRBJ2-3, with TRBD2 matching 10 bases. TRBV5-7 belongs to the ORF category, with a function that is uncertain. This CDR3 contains 15 residues. V trimming: 3 bases; J trimming: 7 bases; junction bases outside the gene matches: 8. The CDR3 nucleotides are TGTGCCAGCAGCTCGCTAGCGGGAGAGTCAAATACGCAGTATTTT. Protein product: CASSSLAGESNTQYF.

This clone has more than one count but fewer than ten. The V call is TRBV18, the J call TRBJ1-2; possible D gene TRBD1, 6 bases. The CDR3 loop spans 15 amino acids. Germline V gives CDR1 KGHSH, CDR2 LQKENI. V lost 0 bases, J lost 8 bases, and 16 bases lay in between. CDR3 bases: TGTGCCAGCTCACCACCGCAGGGGCCTGTTAGGGGCTACACCTTC. This codes for CASSPPQGPVRGYTF.

This rearrangement joins TRBV6-5 to TRBJ1-1, with D possibly TRBD1 on 6 matching bases. Trimming left V 6 bases short and J 10 bases short, with 12 bases between. The germline CDR1 and CDR2 sequences are MNHEY and SVGAGI. This CDR3 is built from 11 residues. Here the CDR3 reads CASSSTGRAFF. CDR3 nucleotides: TGTGCCAGCAGCTCCACAGGGCGAGCTTTCTTT.

The rearrangement uses TRBV28 and TRBJ1-5, with no clear D. The V gene lost 3 bases and the J gene lost 2 bases, with 11 bases spanning the gap. Germline loops: CDR1 MDHEN, CDR2 SYDVKM. The CDR3 loop spans 15 amino acids. The CDR3: CASSFRLGRNQPQHF. Written as DNA, the CDR3 is TGTGCCAGCAGTTTTCGTTTGGGTCGCAATCAGCCCCAGCATTTT.

The genes are TRBV20-1 and TRBJ2-1; 8 bases map to TRBD2. The CDR3 loop spans 11 amino acids. Germline CDR1 and CDR2: DFQATT and SNEGSKA (reference sequence). The junction had 4 bases not matched to a gene; V was cut back by 8 bases and J by 7 bases. CDR3 nucleotides: TGCAGTCGGGGCGGGGGGAATGAGCAGTTCTTC. It codes for CSRGGGNEQFF.

The chain recombines TRBV6-5 with TRBJ2-7; the D is unclear. This CDR3 has 14 amino acids. Germline V gene sequence: CDR1 MNHEY, CDR2 SVGAGI. V was shortened by 2 bases and J by 2 bases, with 10 bases between the two germline ends. The DNA for the CDR3 is TGTGCCAGCAGTTACGCAAAGGGCACCTACGAGCAGTACTTC. The encoded protein is CASSYAKGTYEQYF.

The rearrangement joins TRBV28 to TRBJ2-5; TRBD2 matches at 7 bases. Trimming at V came to 6 bases and at J to 5 bases, leaving 9 bases not matched to a gene. The CDR3 is 14 residues long. Germline V lookup: CDR1 MDHEN, CDR2 SYDVKM. CDR3: CASSRTGGVETQYF. CDR3 nucleotide sequence: TGTGCCAGCAGCCGAACGGGAGGAGTTGAGACCCAGTACTTC.